The entry that follows covers one T cell receptor beta chain sequence. Its cognate antigen has yet to be identified. Base qualities are not at hand, and no much larger clone is one base apart. The library came from the immunoSEQ multiplex PCR assay. The multiplex PCR relied on a mix of 60 forward primers for TCR Vbeta segments and 13 reverse primers for TCR Jbeta segments. A multiplex PCR assay on genomic DNA amplified the CDR3 region of rearranged TCR beta genes. The Illumina HiSeq System was used to sequence the amplified TCR beta libraries as 87-base-pair reads. The paper's processing steps were these. A later analysis counted approximately 74 million unique TCR beta chains across the 690 or so repertoires, and 9.5 million to 11 million of these chains were shared by at least two donors. Raw reads were error-corrected and collapsed into unique sequences with a nearest-neighbor algorithm that merged closely related sequences to remove PCR and sequencing errors. CDR3 sequences were aligned to IMGT reference sequences to assign V, D and J gene segments. Each retained sequence needed at least a six-nucleotide match to both a V gene segment and a J gene segment. A rearrangement counted as productive if the CDR3 had no stop codons and remained in frame with V and J, and every other rearrangement counted as non-productive. Following IMGT convention, CDR3 was defined as the stretch from the second conserved V-encoded cysteine up to the conserved J-encoded phenylalanine. The earlier analysis of a few hundred of the donors excluded sequences that lacked an unambiguous match to a single V gene segment. In an earlier analysis of approximately 500 of the donors, a V segment was called functional when productive rearrangements were above 56.7%, and segregating when the standard deviation between donors exceeded 5%. A statistical classification framework was built for diagnosing cytomegalovirus status from the catalog of TCR beta chain sequences. A later analysis assigned V and J genes by comparing TCR nucleotide sequences with IMGT/GENE-DB human TR gene sequences. Using the TCRdist pipeline, a later analysis assigned CDR3 sequences along with most-parsimonious VDJ recombination scenarios. In a later analysis, each TCR beta chain was defined by its CDR3 amino acid sequence together with its V-gene family, and reads lacking a unique V-gene family were excluded. As a way to deal with suspected cross-contamination and a sequencing artifact, a later analysis dropped 450 to 600 nucleotide sequences that were highly shared and had low generation probability. In a later analysis, a clonal expansion index was calculated for each public chain from normalized within-repertoire ranks of inferred template counts. A later analysis computed generation probabilities with a VDJ recombination model fitted to out-of-frame rearrangements, and checked the results against IGoR. In a later analysis, TCR-TCR, TCR-HLA and TCR-CMV co-occurrence was scored with hypergeometric tests, and a repertoire-size bias correction was applied to TCR pairs. In a later analysis, false discovery rates were estimated by permuting HLA or CMV assignments 20 times. In a later analysis, co-occurring TCRs were grouped using DBSCAN, with TCRdist sequence similarity added in when clustering inside HLA-allele-positive subsets. Repertoires with fewer than 30,000 or more than 120,000 public chains, plus five repertoires with anomalous nucleotide sharing, were excluded from co-occurrence clustering. The source is immuneACCESS, and TCRdb retained only in-frame sequences with V and J called. Part of the clones is not carried over; for the studies checked, unresolved V genes explain less than half of this, and the remainder is unexplained. V, J and clone size derive from that table, while D and trimming were established from the DNA sequence. The sample table shows 70,000 or so clones, and 74% are seen once. The ten largest account for roughly 10% of the sample.

The sample is drawn from a study of cytomegalovirus exposure and HLA in healthy donors (dated by TCRdb to about 2017). With respect to the entire study: An earlier analysis of some 600 of the donors reported about 280 Gb of sequence data and around 100 million unique TCR beta sequences obtained from 180 million or so T cells. An early release that covered approximately 600 HLA-typed donors contained approximately 300 gigabases of sequencing data and approximately 85 million unique TCR sequences. Of the 300 to 450 genotyped donors, roughly 76% were placed in the genetic ancestry cluster associated with self-reported Caucasian donors. The study aimed to test whether signatures of past pathogen exposure could be identified by cataloging public T cell receptors. The study profiled the T cell repertoires of some 610 subjects by immunosequencing and related them to cytomegalovirus serostatus. In addition to the first cohort of hundreds of subjects, a separate validation cohort of 120 different subjects was used. The study combined high-throughput TCR immunosequencing, statistical association of individual TCRs with disease status, and machine learning to predict cytomegalovirus infection status. In a later analysis, previously published TCR beta repertoires from 550 to 750 donors were re-analyzed and high-resolution HLA genotyping was added so that TCR occurrence patterns could be studied. Rather than using new phenotypic data, the later analysis identified candidate immune exposures from TCR beta sequences and from how often those sequences occurred across donors. To decide whether each TCR beta V gene segment behaved as functional or pseudogenic, an earlier analysis of some 540 of the donors relied on high-throughput TCR beta sequencing. Donor age, sex, ethnicity and CMV serostatus were compiled alongside the repertoire data. A later genetic analysis used genome-wide SNP genotypes for about 60% of the roughly 700 donors, treating that subset as a discovery cohort. All discovery cohort repertoires had been generated using a single sequencing platform. Both class I and class II loci were covered by HLA typing, at four-digit resolution. The number of typed donors differed by locus: about 620-640 for A, B, C, DRB1 and DQB1; approximately 540 for DQA1; about 600 for DPA1; and some 470 for DPB1. About five DR-DQ haplotypes were treated as single units for association and clustering because of strong linkage in the cohort. Among around 400 genotyped donors of the cohort, an average of 235,054 unique TCR beta nucleotide sequences were sequenced per donor, 15% to 20% of them non-productive. The research as a whole found: Most CMV-associated TCR beta chains appeared to be HLA-restricted in a later analysis, and the HLA associations seemed to be driven largely by CMV exposure. Because HLA typing was missing for some donors at each locus, association tests included only the typed subset. Immune exposure information for the cohort was limited to CMV serostatus. Some IMGT-functional V segments, including TRBV6-2 and TRBV6-3, could not be distinguished by the 87-base-pair reads and were therefore excluded. In an earlier analysis of fewer than 750 of the donors, most TCR beta V segments were observed in productive rearrangements about 90% or about 30% of the time, broadly matching IMGT annotations. The authors suggested that the approach could potentially be extended to other disease states and immunological phenotypes. This cohort had only TCR beta chains sequenced, and the lack of alpha or paired-chain data limited which features could be detected. Several of the top co-occurrence clusters appeared to be linked to parvovirus B19, influenza, CMV and Epstein-Barr virus, according to a later analysis. Correlated functional status among segregating V segments might reflect linkage disequilibrium, but an unknown experimental factor could not be ruled out. A cluster of highly shared sequence variants was judged likely to be a technical artifact of the sequencing pipeline. A total of around 150 TCR beta chains were listed by the study as associated with cytomegalovirus. Most TCR sequences were seen in very few donors, while some public TCRs were found in many individuals. A further reported finding was that TCR beta sequences accurately predicted the HLA-A and HLA-B alleles for most subjects in the first cohort. In a later analysis, TCR association rates were found to vary across HLA loci, with the most associated TCRs seen for DRB1 alleles and the fewest for HLA-C alleles. Because counts were too low, seventeen rarely observed V segments, including chromosome 9 orphons, were left out of the earlier analysis of a few hundred of the donors. Assigning TCR associations to individual alleles was difficult when HLA alleles, especially DR and DQ, strongly co-occurred. Compared with equally common non-associated chains, HLA-associated TCR beta chains in a later analysis were more clonally expanded and had lower generation probabilities. In both the original and validation cohorts, the classifier was reported to diagnose cytomegalovirus status with high specificity and sensitivity. Roughly uniform sequencing depth across donors was assumed in presence/absence analyses, although this assumption may not hold. A few of the identified cytomegalovirus-associated TCR beta chains were confirmed in vitro to be specific for cytomegalovirus antigens. According to a later genetic analysis, donors in an Asian-associated ancestry cluster had fewer N-insertions in productive TCRs than the roughly 660-donor mean. A later analysis associated some 17,000 TCR beta sequences with specific HLA alleles at a false discovery rate of 0.05. A later genetic analysis associated a missense DCLRE1C variant with V-gene and J-gene trimming of TCR beta chains, and an independent cohort replicated the association.

The cohort comprised hundreds of healthy bone marrow donors. At the time of sampling, every cohort member was nominally healthy, though immune exposures that went unrecorded were likely present. The donor was CMV seropositive and belonged to the group of more than 250 seropositive cohort members. Every donor gave a peripheral blood sample, and the peripheral blood mononuclear cells from that sample were used for TCR beta sequencing. The Qiagen DNeasy Blood Extraction Kit was used to extract genomic DNA from the blood cell samples. V loses 0 bases of germline sequence and J loses 5 bases, and the interval between the two ends is 12 bases. From the cysteine through the phenylalanine, the CDR3 covers 15 amino acids. Just the 45-base CDR3 DNA is kept, in frame starting at base 1. CDR1 and CDR2, looked up from the germline V gene, are SGDLS and YYNGEE.

The receptor chain draws on TRBV9 and TRBJ2-1; a tentative D match to TRBD2 spans 5 bases. Sequenced sample: PBMCs. The receptor comes from a woman aged 55-70 years in good health and CMV-seropositive. At the DNA level, the sequence is TGTGCCAGCAGCGTAGTTTCGGGAATGGACAATGAGCAGTTCTTC. Translated, this gives CASSVVSGMDNEQFF.